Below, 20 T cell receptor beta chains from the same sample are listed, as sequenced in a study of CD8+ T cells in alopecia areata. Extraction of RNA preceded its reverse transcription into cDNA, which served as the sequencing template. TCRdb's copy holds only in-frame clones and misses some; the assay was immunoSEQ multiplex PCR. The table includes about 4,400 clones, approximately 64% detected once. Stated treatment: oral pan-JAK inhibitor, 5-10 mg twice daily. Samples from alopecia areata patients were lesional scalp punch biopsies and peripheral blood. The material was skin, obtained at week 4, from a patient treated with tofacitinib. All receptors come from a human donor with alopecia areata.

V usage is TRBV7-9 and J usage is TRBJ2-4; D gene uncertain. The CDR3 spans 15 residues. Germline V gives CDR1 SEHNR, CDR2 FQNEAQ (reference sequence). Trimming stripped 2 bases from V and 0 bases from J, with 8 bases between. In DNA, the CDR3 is TGTGCCAGCAGCTTAAAGGGTGTAGCCAAAAACATTCAGTACTTC. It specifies CASSLKGVAKNIQYF.

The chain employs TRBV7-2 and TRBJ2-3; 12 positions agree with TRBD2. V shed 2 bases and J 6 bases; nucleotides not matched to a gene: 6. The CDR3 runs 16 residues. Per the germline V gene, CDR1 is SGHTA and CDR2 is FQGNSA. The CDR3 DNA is TGTGCCAGCAGCTTAAGGACTAGCGGGATTGTGGATACGCAGTATTTT. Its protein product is CASSLRTSGIVDTQYF. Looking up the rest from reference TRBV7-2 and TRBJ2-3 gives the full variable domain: GAGVSQSPSNKVTEKGKDVELRCDPISGHTALYWYRQSLGQGLEFLIYFQGNSAPDKSGLPSDRFSAERTGGSVSTLTIQRTQQEDSAVYLCASSLRTSGIVDTQYFGPGTRLTVL.

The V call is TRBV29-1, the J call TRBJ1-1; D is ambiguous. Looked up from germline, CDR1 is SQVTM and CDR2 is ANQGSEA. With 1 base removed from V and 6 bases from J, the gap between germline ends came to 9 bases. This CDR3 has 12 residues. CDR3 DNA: TGCAGCGTTGAAGGGGGTCTGGCTGAAGCTTTCTTT. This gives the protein CSVEGGLAEAFF.

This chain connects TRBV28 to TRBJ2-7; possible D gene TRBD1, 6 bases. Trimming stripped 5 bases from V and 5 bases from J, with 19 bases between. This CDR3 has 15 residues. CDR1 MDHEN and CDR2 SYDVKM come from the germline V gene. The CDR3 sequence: CASSRGTTGTHEQYF. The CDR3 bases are TGTGCCAGCAGTCGAGGGACCACAGGGACCCACGAGCAGTACTTC.

CDR3 in amino acids: CASSPGGGEQYF. The CDR3 DNA is TGTGCCAGCAGTCCAGGAGGGGGCGAGCAGTACTTC. J is TRBJ2-7 and V is TRBV28, with D perhaps matching TRBD1 or TRBD2 (6 bases each). The CDR3 length is 12 residues. V was trimmed by 5 bases and J by 6 bases, leaving 11 bases between them. The germline V gene has CDR1 MDHEN and CDR2 SYDVKM.

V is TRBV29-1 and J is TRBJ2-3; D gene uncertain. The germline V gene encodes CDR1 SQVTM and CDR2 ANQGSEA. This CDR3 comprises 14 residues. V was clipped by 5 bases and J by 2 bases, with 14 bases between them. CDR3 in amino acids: CSVLLTPNTDTQYF. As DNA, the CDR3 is TGCAGCGTTCTCTTGACGCCAAACACAGATACGCAGTATTTT.

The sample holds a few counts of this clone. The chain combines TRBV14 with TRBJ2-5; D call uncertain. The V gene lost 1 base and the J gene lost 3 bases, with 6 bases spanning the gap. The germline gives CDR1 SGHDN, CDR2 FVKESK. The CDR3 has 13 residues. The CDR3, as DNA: TGTGCCAGCAGCCAAGGGCCAGAAGAGACCCAGTACTTC. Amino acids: CASSQGPEETQYF.

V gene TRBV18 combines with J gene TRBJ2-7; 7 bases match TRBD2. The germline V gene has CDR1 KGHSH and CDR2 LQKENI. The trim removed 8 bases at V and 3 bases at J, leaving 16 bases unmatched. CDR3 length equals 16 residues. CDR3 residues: CASPRVAGVKSYEQYF. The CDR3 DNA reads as TGTGCCAGCCCCCGGGTGGCGGGAGTAAAGAGCTACGAGCAGTACTTC. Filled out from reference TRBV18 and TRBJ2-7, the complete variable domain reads NAGVMQNPRHLVRRRGQEARLRCSPMKGHSHVYWYRQLPEEGLKFMVYLQKENIIDESGMPKERFSAEFPKEGPSILRIQQVVRGDSAAYFCASPRVAGVKSYEQYFGPGTRLTVT.

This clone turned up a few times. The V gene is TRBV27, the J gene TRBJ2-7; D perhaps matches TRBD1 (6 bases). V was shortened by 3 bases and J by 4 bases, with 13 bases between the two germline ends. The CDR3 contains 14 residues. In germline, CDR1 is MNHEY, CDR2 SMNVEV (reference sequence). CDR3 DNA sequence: TGTGCCAGCAGTTTTGGCAGAGGGGGATACGAGCAGTACTTC. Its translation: CASSFGRGGYEQYF.

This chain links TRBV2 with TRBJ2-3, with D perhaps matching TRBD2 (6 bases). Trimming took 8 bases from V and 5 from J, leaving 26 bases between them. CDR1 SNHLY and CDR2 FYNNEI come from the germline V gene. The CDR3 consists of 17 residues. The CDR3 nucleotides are TGTGCCAGCCATGCCCCGCCGGGAGCTTTTAGTGGAGATACGCAGTATTTT. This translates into CASHAPPGAFSGDTQYF.

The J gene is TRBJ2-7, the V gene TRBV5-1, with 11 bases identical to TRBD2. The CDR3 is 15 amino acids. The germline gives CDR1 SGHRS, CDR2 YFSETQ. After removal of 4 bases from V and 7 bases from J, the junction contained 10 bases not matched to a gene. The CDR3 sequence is CASSPVTSGSGEQYF. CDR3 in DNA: TGCGCCAGCAGCCCGGTAACTAGCGGGAGCGGGGAGCAGTACTTC. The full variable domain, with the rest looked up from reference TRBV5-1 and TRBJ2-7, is KAGVTQTPRYLIKTRGQQVTLSCSPISGHRSVSWYQQTPGQGLQFLFEYFSETQRNKGNFPGRFSGRQFSNSRSEMNVSTLELGDSALYLCASSPVTSGSGEQYFGPGTRLTVT.

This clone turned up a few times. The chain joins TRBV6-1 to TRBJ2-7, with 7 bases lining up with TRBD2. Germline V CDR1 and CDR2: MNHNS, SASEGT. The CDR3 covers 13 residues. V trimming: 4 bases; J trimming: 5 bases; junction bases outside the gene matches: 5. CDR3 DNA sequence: TGTGCCAGCAGTGTGAGCGGGATCAACGAGCAGTACTTC. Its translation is CASSVSGINEQYF.

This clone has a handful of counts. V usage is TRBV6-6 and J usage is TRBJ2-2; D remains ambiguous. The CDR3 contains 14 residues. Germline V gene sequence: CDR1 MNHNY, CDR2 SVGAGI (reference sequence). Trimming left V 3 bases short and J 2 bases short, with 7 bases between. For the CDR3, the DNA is TGTGCCAGCAGTTATGGTCGAAACACCGGGGAGCTGTTTTTT. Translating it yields CASSYGRNTGELFF.

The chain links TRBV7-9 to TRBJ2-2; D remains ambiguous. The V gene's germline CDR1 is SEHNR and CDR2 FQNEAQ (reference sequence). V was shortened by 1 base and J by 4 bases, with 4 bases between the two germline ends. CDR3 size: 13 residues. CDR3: CASSLGGTGELFF. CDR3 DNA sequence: TGTGCCAGCAGCTTAGGTGGCACCGGGGAGCTGTTTTTT.

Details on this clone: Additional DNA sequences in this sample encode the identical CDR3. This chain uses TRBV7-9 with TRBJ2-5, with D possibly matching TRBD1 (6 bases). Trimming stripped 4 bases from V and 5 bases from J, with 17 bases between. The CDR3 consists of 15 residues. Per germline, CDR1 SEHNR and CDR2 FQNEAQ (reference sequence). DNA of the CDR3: TGTGCCAGCAGCTCAGGACAGCGCGTTGGGGAGACCCAGTACTTC. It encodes CASSSGQRVGETQYF.

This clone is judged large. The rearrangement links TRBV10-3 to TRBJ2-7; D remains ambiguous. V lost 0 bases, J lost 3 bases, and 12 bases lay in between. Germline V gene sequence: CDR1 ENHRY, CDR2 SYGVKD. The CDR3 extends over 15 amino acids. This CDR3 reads CAISESVVGRYEQYF. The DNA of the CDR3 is TGTGCCATCAGTGAGTCTGTTGTCGGTCGCTACGAGCAGTACTTC.

The CDR3 DNA follows: TGTGCCAGCAGTTACACAGGGGCAGATACGCAGTATTTT. Amino acid sequence: CASSYTGADTQYF. V and J are TRBV28 and TRBJ2-3; 7 positions agree with TRBD1. The germline V gene encodes CDR1 MDHEN and CDR2 SYDVKM. The V segment lost 4 bases and the J segment 4 bases; nucleotides outside the gene matches: 2. The CDR3 runs 13 residues. Using reference TRBV28 and TRBJ2-3 for the parts outside the CDR3, the full variable domain is DVKVTQSSRYLVKRTGEKVFLECVQDMDHENMFWYRQDPGLGLRLIYFSYDVKMKEKGDIPEGYSVSREKKERFSLILESASTNQTSMYLCASSYTGADTQYFGPGTRLTVL.

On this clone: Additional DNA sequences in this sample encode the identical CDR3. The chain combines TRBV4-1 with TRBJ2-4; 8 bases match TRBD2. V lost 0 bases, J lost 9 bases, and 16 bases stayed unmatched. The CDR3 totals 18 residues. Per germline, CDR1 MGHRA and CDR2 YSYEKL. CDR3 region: CASSQDRVGRAGSSIQYF. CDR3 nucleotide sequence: TGCGCCAGCAGCCAAGATAGGGTCGGGAGGGCCGGTTCGTCCATTCAGTACTTC.

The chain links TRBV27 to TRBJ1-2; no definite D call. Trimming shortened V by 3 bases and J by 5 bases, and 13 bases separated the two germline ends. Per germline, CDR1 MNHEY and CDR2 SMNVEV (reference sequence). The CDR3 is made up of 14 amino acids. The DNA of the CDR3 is TGTGCCAGCAGTTTTACGAGGGAACGGTATGGCTACACCTTC. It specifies CASSFTRERYGYTF.

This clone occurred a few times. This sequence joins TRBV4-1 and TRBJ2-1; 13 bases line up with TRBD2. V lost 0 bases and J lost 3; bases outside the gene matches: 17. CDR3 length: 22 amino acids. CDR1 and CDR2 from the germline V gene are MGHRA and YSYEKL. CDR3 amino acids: CASSQDSPRGLAGASRYNEQFF. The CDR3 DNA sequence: TGCGCCAGCAGCCAAGATTCCCCCCGAGGACTAGCGGGAGCGTCCCGCTACAATGAGCAGTTCTTC.